This T cell receptor (beta chain) is from a study of T-cell memory formation after mild COVID-19. At least ten counts were recorded for this clonotype. Its antigen is not identified. Germline V CDR1 and CDR2: DFQATT, SNEGSKA (reference sequence). The J segment lost 6 bases and the V segment lost 6 bases, leaving 10 bases of the junction unmatched. The CDR3 is 13 amino acids. Whole-study findings and limits: Clones that contracted from day 15 to 85 were balanced CD4/CD8, while later expanders leaned CD4+. Some clones that responded turned up in pre-infection memory, which suggests that cross-reactive memory joined in. Confirmation was lacking for SARS-CoV-2 specificity of second-wave clones that peaked on day 37.

Using its own MiXCR run on the 5' RACE reads, TCRdb lists one record per CDR3 protein. The profile shows over 450,000 distinct CDR3 sequences, just over 20% of them singletons. Sequencing input: PBMCs or a T cell subset sorted from them (not recorded which). This TCR was recovered from an adult woman who had mild COVID-19 (a few samples of this study predate the infection). Cell type and time point are not known. The rearrangement joins TRBV20-1 to TRBJ2-5; 7 bases agree with TRBD1. For the CDR3, the DNA is TGCAGTGCCCCGACAGGGCTAACCAAGACCCAGTACTTC. This translates into CSAPTGLTKTQYF.